This is a list of T cell receptor beta chains from one sample in a study of response to subunit inactivated influenza vaccine. TCRdb reanalysed the RT-PCR reads using MiXCR and keeps one entry per CDR3 protein. The table has 610,000 or so distinct CDR3 sequences, roughly 15% seen once. The sample consisted of PBMCs from blood, taken 11 to 12 days after vaccination. Receptor source: a middle-aged man who received an inactivated influenza vaccine. The CDR3 runs from the conserved cysteine through the conserved F or W. Expanded clones are given a class, and other clones once, few, many or no size at all.

v_call: TRBV20-1
j_call: TRBJ2-5
clone_size: few
cdr3_aa: CSARGVTQETQYF

v_call: TRBV7-2
j_call: TRBJ2-1
clone_size: few
cdr3_aa: CASSLGVLGINEQFF

v_call: TRBV6-5
j_call: TRBJ2-7
clone_size: NA
cdr3_aa: CASSYLTGWEQYF

v_call: TRBV4-2
j_call: TRBJ1-2
clone_size: NA
cdr3_aa: CASSQSTLTGYGYTF

v_call: TRBV6-2/TRBV6-3
j_call: TRBJ2-5
clone_size: once
cdr3_aa: CASRSGTSGKGYQETQYF

v_call: TRBV28
j_call: TRBJ1-5
clone_size: few
cdr3_aa: CAGGQFDQPQHF

v_call: TRBV29-1
j_call: TRBJ2-5
clone_size: few
cdr3_aa: CSATPFTAETQYF

v_call: TRBV20-1
j_call: TRBJ2-1
clone_size: NA
cdr3_aa: CRTIGGNEQFF

v_call: TRBV20-1
j_call: TRBJ2-1
clone_size: few
cdr3_aa: CSARKETDRAMGEQFF

v_call: TRBV12-3/TRBV12-4
j_call: TRBJ2-1
clone_size: many
cdr3_aa: CASSRSSHRGRNNEQFF

v_call: TRBV12-3/TRBV12-4
j_call: TRBJ1-6
clone_size: few
cdr3_aa: CASSLGTAWGPLHF

v_call: TRBV19
j_call: TRBJ2-2
clone_size: NA
cdr3_aa: CASSLTGTGRGTGELFF

v_call: TRBV5-5
j_call: TRBJ2-7
clone_size: NA
cdr3_aa: CASSLEALAGSSYEQYF

v_call: TRBV29-1
j_call: TRBJ2-7
clone_size: NA
cdr3_aa: CSVASPFYEQYF

v_call: TRBV5-1
j_call: TRBJ1-4
clone_size: many
cdr3_aa: CASSLERQGAGEKLFF

v_call: TRBV27
j_call: TRBJ2-1
clone_size: few
cdr3_aa: CASSLTGGGLAASSYNEQFF

v_call: TRBV27
j_call: TRBJ1-5
clone_size: few
cdr3_aa: CASSFRENQPQHF

v_call: TRBV7-6
j_call: TRBJ2-1
clone_size: NA
cdr3_aa: CASSLDPGTGILTYNEQFF

v_call: TRBV6-5
j_call: TRBJ2-3
clone_size: NA
cdr3_aa: CASSYLRPPSGRGNTQYF

v_call: TRBV30
j_call: TRBJ2-7
clone_size: few
cdr3_aa: CAWSPGTGSYEQYF